This T cell receptor beta chain was retrieved from a study of beta chain features in type 1 diabetes. Findings and limits, study-wide: PCR, the amplification step, might favor shorter templates, equally in patients and controls. Junctions at VDJ sites from type 1 diabetes patients had fewer insertions and more deletions. The naive, central memory and Treg TCRB repertoires looked more alike in patients than they did in healthy donors.

Expressed TCRB transcripts were sequenced because the isolated RNA had all been reverse transcribed beforehand. Naive, central memory and regulatory T cell samples yielded about 3.57 million reads on average. Profiling relied on immunoSEQ multiplex PCR, and the TCRdb table lists in-frame clones only, not all of them. The sample records roughly 310,000 clones, approximately 10% being singletons. This clone was detected only a few times. Its cognate antigen is unknown. V lost 8 bases, J lost 0 bases, and 15 bases lay in between. The CDR3 is made up of 15 amino acids. CDR1 and CDR2 from the germline V gene are LNHNV and YYDKDF (reference sequence).

The sequenced sample consisted of naive CD4+ T cells from blood. V is TRBV15 and J is TRBJ2-3, with D perhaps matching TRBD1 (5 bases). The sequence was collected from a woman aged 25 to 39 in good health. This chain's CDR3 is CATGEHRQSTDTQYF. DNA for the CDR3: TGTGCCACCGGCGAGCACCGACAGAGCACAGATACGCAGTATTTT.